This T cell receptor (beta chain) was captured by sequencing in a study of T cells in localized non-small cell lung cancer. Study-level points and caveats: A single tumor region was sequenced, leaving heterogeneity possible. Of the top 100 tumor clones, median around 60 were in adjacent lung, approximately 29 among its top 100. There was an association of higher blood T cell density with longer overall survival. Uninvolved adjacent lung showed higher T cell clonality than tumor.

Per the germline V gene, CDR1 is KGHSH and CDR2 is LQKENI. This CDR3 is built from 17 residues. With 2 bases removed from V and 9 bases from J, the gap between germline ends came to 20 bases. Comment on this clone: What it binds is unknown.

TCRdb's table, derived via immunoSEQ multiplex PCR, lists solely in-frame clones and lacks some. The table includes 45,000 to 70,000 clones, 80% to 90% detected once. The sample was peripheral blood, taken before any cancer treatment. The V gene is TRBV18, the J gene TRBJ1-6; possibly TRBD1 for D (5 bases). The clonotype comes from a woman aged 35-70 years with stage I lung adenocarcinoma. CDR3 in amino acids: CASSPTPGLSILSPLHF. The CDR3 DNA reads as TGTGCCAGCTCACCAACCCCGGGACTGAGCATCCTTTCACCCCTCCACTTT.